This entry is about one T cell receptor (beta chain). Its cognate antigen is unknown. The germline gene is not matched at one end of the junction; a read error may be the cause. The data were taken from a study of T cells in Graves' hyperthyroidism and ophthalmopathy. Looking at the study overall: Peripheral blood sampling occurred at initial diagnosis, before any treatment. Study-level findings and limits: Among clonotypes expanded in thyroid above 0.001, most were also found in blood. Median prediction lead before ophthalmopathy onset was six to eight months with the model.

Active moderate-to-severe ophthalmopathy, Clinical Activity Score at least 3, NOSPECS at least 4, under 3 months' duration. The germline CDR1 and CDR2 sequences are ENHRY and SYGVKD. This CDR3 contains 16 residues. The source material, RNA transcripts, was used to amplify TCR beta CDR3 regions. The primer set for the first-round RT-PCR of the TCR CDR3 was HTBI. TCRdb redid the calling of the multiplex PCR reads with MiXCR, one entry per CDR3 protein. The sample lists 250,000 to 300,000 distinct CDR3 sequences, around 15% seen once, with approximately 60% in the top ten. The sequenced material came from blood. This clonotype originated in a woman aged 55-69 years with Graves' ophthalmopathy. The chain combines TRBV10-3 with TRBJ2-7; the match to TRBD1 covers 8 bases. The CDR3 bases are TGTGCCATCAGTGGGTCAGGGGCAGGGGGCTCCTACGTGCAGTACTTC. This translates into CAISGSGAGGSYVQYF.